Reported below is one TCR beta chain. Its antigen is not identified. The CDR3 has 14 residues. The germline V gene has CDR1 SGHTA and CDR2 FQGNSA. The V end lost 4 bases, the J end lost 4 bases, and 12 bases lay between the germline ends. The sample originates from a study of response to subunit inactivated influenza vaccine. Findings of the study overall: New T cells are recruited in small numbers by each seasonal influenza vaccination, according to the authors' suggestion.

TCRdb recomputed calls from the RT-PCR reads with MiXCR, one row per CDR3 protein. The sample yields about 620,000 distinct CDR3 sequences, around 11% seen once. The receptor's source is a man aged 45-60 years who received an inactivated influenza vaccine. The chain uses TRBV7-2 and TRBJ2-3; D might be TRBD1 (7 bases). The sample consisted of PBMCs from blood, taken on the day of vaccination. CDR3 region: CASSSQGRPDTQYF. CDR3 bases: TGTGCCAGCAGCTCACAGGGGAGGCCAGATACGCAGTATTTT.